These 29 T cell receptor beta chains were all obtained from the same sample, sequenced in a study of shared clonotypes between healthy human individuals (dated by TCRdb to 2020 to 2021). CD8 naive samples were obtained by positive selection for CCR7 among CD45RO-negative cells, yielding a CD45RA+CCR7+ population from which TemRA cells were excluded. Library preparation was by the immunoSEQ multiplex PCR assay. TCRdb took this table from immuneACCESS and kept in-frame rearrangements with V and J called. Such tables lack part of the clones; where checked against another copy, unresolved V genes explain under half of the gap, and the rest is unexplained. The table for this sample lists a few hundred thousand clones; nearly 97% of them were counted only once. The biggest ten clones account for 0.11% of the sample. The specimen was naive CD8+ T cells sorted from blood. Taken with the paper, the label for cell subset or site translates to: CD45RA+CCR7+. The receptor set was obtained from a woman aged 25 to 45 in good health.

The chain uses TRBV9 and TRBJ1-2, with D unresolved. Per the germline V gene, CDR1 is SGDLS and CDR2 is YYNGEE. This CDR3 has 14 amino acids. Trimming left V 3 bases short and J 4 bases short, with 13 bases between. CDR3: CASSADGNLYGYTF. Written as DNA, the CDR3 is TGTGCCAGCAGCGCCGACGGGAATCTCTATGGCTACACCTTC.

This sequence joins TRBV5-5 and TRBJ2-1, with 10 bases fitting TRBD2. This CDR3 contains 15 residues. Germline V gives CDR1 SGHKS, CDR2 YYEKEE (reference sequence). Trimming at V came to 3 bases and at J to 3 bases, leaving 3 bases not matched to a gene. The CDR3 nucleotides read TGTGCCAGCAGCTCCGGACTAGCGGACTACAATGAGCAGTTCTTC. It yields the protein CASSSGLADYNEQFF.

The rearrangement joins TRBV2 to TRBJ2-3; 11 positions match TRBD2. CDR3 length: 15 residues. From germline, CDR1 is SNHLY and CDR2 FYNNEI. Losses at the gene ends were 6 bases for V and 6 bases for J; bases not matched to a gene: 8. In DNA, the CDR3 is TGTGCCAGCAGGGAACTAGCGGGAGTTTCTGATACGCAGTATTTT. Translated, it gives CASRELAGVSDTQYF.

This chain uses TRBV28 with TRBJ2-3, with 7 bases fitting TRBD2. This CDR3 is 15 amino acids long. V was clipped by 5 bases and J by 3 bases; unmatched bases: 8. Germline CDR1 reads MDHEN; CDR2 reads SYDVKM. CDR3 sequence: CASSVGGRGTDTQYF. The DNA for the CDR3 is TGTGCCAGCAGTGTCGGCGGGAGAGGGACAGATACGCAGTATTTT.

V and J are TRBV28 and TRBJ2-5; weak D call: TRBD1 (5 bases). The J call may be faulty, since TRBJ2-7 better matches the DNA end. The CDR3 is 12 amino acids. Germline V CDR1 and CDR2: MDHEN, SYDVKM. CDR3 region: CASSYGHYEQYF. The DNA for the CDR3 is TGTGCCAGCAGTTACGGACACTACGAGCAGTACTTC.

The rearrangement joins TRBV5-6 to TRBJ2-1, with D perhaps TRBD1 or TRBD2 (6 bases each). CDR3 length equals 12 residues. Germline V gene sequence: CDR1 SGHDT, CDR2 YYEEEE. V was trimmed by 4 bases and J by 9 bases, leaving 11 bases between them. CDR3 in DNA: TGTGCCAGCAGCCCGGGGGCTGGTGAGCAGTTCTTC. Translating it yields CASSPGAGEQFF.

This clone came up a few times. The chain employs TRBV5-4 and TRBJ1-1; D is perhaps TRBD1 (6 bases). V dropped 4 bases and J dropped 8 bases, with 12 bases sitting between them. Germline-derived CDR1 and CDR2 are SGHNT and YYREEE (reference sequence). This CDR3 is built from 12 residues. The CDR3 loop is CASSLQGLEAFF. The CDR3 nucleotides are TGTGCCAGCAGCCTACAGGGATTGGAAGCTTTCTTT.

This clone is a singleton in its sample. This specimen includes other DNA sequences encoding the same CDR3. The V and J genes are TRBV5-6 and TRBJ2-3; a possible D gene is TRBD2 (6 bases). Trimming removed 0 bases from V and 0 bases from J, with 8 bases in between. In germline, CDR1 is SGHDT, CDR2 YYEEEE. This CDR3 is 15 amino acids long. The CDR3 bases are TGTGCCAGCAGCTTGGTGGGGACTAGCACAGATACGCAGTATTTT. Translating it yields CASSLVGTSTDTQYF.

CDR3: CASSIDPGYQPQHF. DNA for the CDR3: TGTGCCAGTAGTATAGATCCGGGGTATCAGCCCCAGCATTTT. The chain has TRBV19 and TRBJ1-5; D is unclear. Between the trimmed V and J ends, which lost 0 bases and 5 bases, there was a span of 8 bases. The CDR3 runs 14 residues. Germline CDR1 and CDR2: LNHDA and SQIVND (reference sequence).

This clone appeared once. The J gene is TRBJ1-2, the V gene TRBV7-2, with a weak D call TRBD1 (5 bases). With 1 base removed from V and 13 bases from J, the gap between germline ends came to 16 bases. The CDR3 is 13 residues long. CDR1 SGHTA and CDR2 FQGNSA come from the germline V gene. CDR3 region: CASSLGLRGLSTF. The CDR3 DNA reads TGTGCCAGCAGCTTAGGACTACGGGGACTCTCCACCTTC.

V is TRBV12-2 and J is TRBJ1-5; the table's D gene call, TRBD1, was not cross checked with the DNA. TRBV12-2 counts as a pseudogene. The CDR3 extends over 11 amino acids. CDR3 amino acids: CASTDTTQQHF. CDR3 DNA sequence: TGTGCAAGTACGGACACCACCCAGCAGCATTTT.

The chain uses TRBV5-1 and TRBJ2-3; D unresolved. Between the trimmed V and J ends, which lost 3 bases and 3 bases, there was a span of 11 bases. The CDR3 has 14 residues. Germline assignment: CDR1 SGHRS and CDR2 YFSETQ. The CDR3 is CASSYMGNTDTQYF. In DNA form, the CDR3 reads TGCGCCAGCAGCTATATGGGTAATACAGATACGCAGTATTTT.

The rearrangement joins TRBV4-1 to TRBJ1-4; the D is unclear. The CDR3 runs to 15 residues. Germline CDR1 MGHRA, CDR2 YSYEKL. V shed 3 bases and J shed 8 bases, with 16 bases lying between them. CDR3 sequence (DNA): TGCGCCAGCAGCCATGAGGGAAGGGCGAAGGAAAAACTGTTTTTT. Amino acids: CASSHEGRAKEKLFF.

The chain links TRBV28 to TRBJ1-4; TRBD1 is a possible D gene (5 bases). Germline V CDR1 and CDR2: MDHEN, SYDVKM. CDR3 length: 14 residues. The V end was cut by 5 bases, the J end by 7 bases, with 14 bases between. The CDR3 loop reads CASSPRQKSEKLFF. The CDR3 region has the DNA TGTGCCAGCAGTCCGAGACAGAAAAGTGAAAAACTGTTTTTT.

The V and J genes are TRBV9 and TRBJ1-5; D is unclear. Trimming stripped 0 bases from V and 3 bases from J, with 4 bases between. The CDR3 consists of 13 residues. Germline V gives CDR1 SGDLS, CDR2 YYNGEE. CDR3 DNA sequence: TGTGCCAGCAGCGTAGACGTCAATCAGCCCCAGCATTTT. This translates into CASSVDVNQPQHF.

This chain uses TRBV16 with TRBJ2-1, with D unresolved. The CDR3 has 14 residues. V dropped 1 base and J dropped 4 bases, with 8 bases sitting between them. Germline-derived CDR1 and CDR2 are KGHSY and FQNENV. CDR3 bases: TGTGCCAGCAGCCAATTCAAGGATTACAATGAGCAGTTCTTC. This codes for CASSQFKDYNEQFF.

This rearrangement joins TRBV28 to TRBJ2-1; TRBD2 is a possible D gene (5 bases). The CDR3 loop spans 13 amino acids. Trimming removed 6 bases at V and 1 base at J, with 7 bases between. Germline V gene sequence: CDR1 MDHEN, CDR2 SYDVKM. CDR3 coding DNA: TGTGCCAGCAGAGGACTGTCCTACAATGAGCAGTTCTTC. It specifies CASRGLSYNEQFF.

In regard to this clone: No DNA is shown, since the ends of the CDR3 on it are uncertain; the CDR3 is the one TCRdb lists. V gene TRBV6-4 combines with J gene TRBJ2-1; no check of the table's D call, TRBD1, against the DNA was made. CDR1 and CDR2 (germline): MRHNA, SNTAGT. The CDR3 region is 12 residues in length, termini included. The CDR3 sequence: CASSVGQGSKFF.

The rearrangement uses TRBV10-1 and TRBJ1-5; maybe TRBD1 (6 bases). This CDR3 comprises 17 residues. V was clipped by 0 bases and J by 5 bases, with 17 bases between them. CDR1 is WNHNN and CDR2 is SYGVQD in the germline V gene (reference sequence). CDR3 region: CASSESQSGQTHQPQHF. The CDR3 DNA sequence: TGCGCCAGCAGTGAGTCTCAATCAGGACAGACCCATCAGCCCCAGCATTTT.

The V gene is TRBV5-6, the J gene TRBJ2-7, with D perhaps TRBD1 (6 bases). In germline, CDR1 is SGHDT, CDR2 YYEEEE. The CDR3 spans 15 residues. V lost 0 bases to trimming and J lost 2 bases, with 12 bases between them. The CDR3 DNA follows: TGTGCCAGCAGCTTGGCCCCGGACAGCCCCTACGAGCAGTACTTC. This codes for CASSLAPDSPYEQYF. Drawing the rest from reference TRBV5-6 and TRBJ2-7, the complete variable domain is DAGVTQSPTHLIKTRGQQVTLRCSPKSGHDTVSWYQQALGQGPQFIFQYYEEEERQRGNFPDRFSGHQFPNYSSELNVNALLLGDSALYLCASSLAPDSPYEQYFGPGTRLTVT.

This sequence joins TRBV10-3 and TRBJ2-3; D perhaps matches TRBD2 (6 bases). This CDR3 has 12 amino acids. CDR1 is ENHRY, CDR2 SYGVKD, per germline. V lost 7 bases and J 3 bases, leaving 8 bases between the germline ends. CDR3 nucleotide sequence: TGTGCCATCACGGCGGGAACAGATACGCAGTATTTT. This sequence encodes CAITAGTDTQYF.

J is TRBJ2-2 and V is TRBV4-1; tentatively, D is TRBD2 (5 bases). Germline assignment: CDR1 MGHRA and CDR2 YSYEKL. Trimming left V 1 base short and J 6 bases short, with 9 bases between. The CDR3 loop spans 14 amino acids. CDR3 residues: CASSQVGEAGELFF. For the CDR3, the DNA is TGCGCCAGCAGCCAAGTCGGGGAAGCCGGGGAGCTGTTTTTT.

The rearrangement joins TRBV7-9 to TRBJ2-3, with D tentatively TRBD1 or TRBD2 (6 bases each). The length of the CDR3 is 15 residues. The germline V gene has CDR1 SEHNR and CDR2 FQNEAQ (reference sequence). Between the trimmed V and J ends, which lost 5 bases and 0 bases, there was a span of 12 bases. In nucleotides, the CDR3 is TGTGCCAGCAGCGCCGGGGGCGGGAGCACAGATACGCAGTATTTT. Its translation: CASSAGGGSTDTQYF.

The CDR3 is CASSLGAQVEYEQYF. The DNA for the CDR3 is TGCGCCAGCAGCCTAGGGGCACAGGTCGAGTACGAGCAGTACTTC. The V and J genes are TRBV4-1 and TRBJ2-7; the D gene is possibly TRBD1 (5 bases). V lost 4 bases, J lost 4 bases, and 17 bases lay in between. The CDR3 runs 15 residues. Germline V gene lookup returns CDR1 MGHRA and CDR2 YSYEKL.

This clone was picked up one time. The chain links TRBV28 to TRBJ1-2; 8 bases agree with TRBD1. V lost 6 bases and J lost 4; bases outside the gene matches: 7. Per germline, CDR1 MDHEN and CDR2 SYDVKM. CDR3 length: 14 residues. The CDR3, as DNA: TGTGCCAGCAGAGGTCAGGGGGCGCTCTATGGCTACACCTTC. Translated: CASRGQGALYGYTF.

The chain is built from TRBV10-2 and TRBJ2-7; D is uncertain. CDR3 length: 14 amino acids. Between the trimmed V and J ends, which lost 0 bases and 2 bases, there was a span of 8 bases. Germline CDR1 and CDR2: WSHSY and SAAADI. In DNA form, the CDR3 reads TGCGCCAGCAGTGAGTCTTTGCGACCCTACGAGCAGTACTTC. Protein sequence: CASSESLRPYEQYF.

V gene TRBV27 combines with J gene TRBJ1-4, with unresolved D. The V gene lost 6 bases and the J gene lost 7 bases, with 15 bases spanning the gap. Germline lookup yields CDR1 MNHEY and CDR2 SMNVEV (reference sequence). This CDR3 region has 14 residues. DNA for the CDR3: TGTGCCAGCAGACCGACCATCGAGCGTGAAAAACTGTTTTTT. This translates into CASRPTIEREKLFF.

This chain uses TRBV11-2 with TRBJ2-5; D perhaps matches TRBD1 (5 bases). CDR3 size: 14 residues. Per the germline V gene, CDR1 is SGHAT and CDR2 is FQNNGV. Trimming removed 1 base at V and 4 bases at J, with 10 bases between. The CDR3 loop reads CASSLVGAGETQYF. CDR3 coding DNA: TGTGCCAGCAGCTTAGTAGGGGCTGGAGAGACCCAGTACTTC.

The rearrangement uses TRBV28 and TRBJ2-1, with 7 bases identical to TRBD2. Germline V lookup: CDR1 MDHEN, CDR2 SYDVKM. Trimming took 5 bases from V and 7 from J; bases not matched to a gene: 8. The CDR3 spans 14 residues. The CDR3 spells CASSITSEGNEQFF. Here the CDR3 DNA reads TGTGCCAGCAGTATCACTAGCGAAGGGAATGAGCAGTTCTTC.